Each of the 14 T cell receptor beta chains below was sequenced from the same sample in a study of control samples from healthy donors and cancer patients. This table comes from immunoSEQ multiplex PCR, and its TCRdb copy is limited to in-frame clones, with some not included. The sample contains roughly 130,000 clones, about 92% of which appear only once. The sequencing sample was made of PBMCs. These receptors were collected from a man aged 50 to 60 with head and neck cancer.

The V call is TRBV5-6, the J call TRBJ2-3; D perhaps matches TRBD1 (5 bases). There are 15 residues in the CDR3. Trimming pared 0 bases from V and 0 bases from J, leaving 8 bases between. Germline V gives CDR1 SGHDT, CDR2 YYEEEE. CDR3 in amino acids: CASSLGAGSTDTQYF. The CDR3 nucleotides are TGTGCCAGCAGCTTGGGGGCAGGGAGCACAGATACGCAGTATTTT.

The V and J genes are TRBV29-1 and TRBJ1-1; D perhaps matches TRBD1 (5 bases). Between the trimmed V and J ends, which lost 1 base and 4 bases, there was a span of 13 bases. The CDR3 runs to 14 residues. From germline, CDR1 is SQVTM and CDR2 ANQGSEA. Here the CDR3 reads CSVEAGGSFTEAFF. CDR3 nucleotide sequence: TGCAGCGTTGAAGCGGGGGGATCGTTCACTGAAGCTTTCTTT.

V usage is TRBV6-2 or TRBV6-3 and J usage is TRBJ1-5, with D tentatively TRBD1 (5 bases). The ends were cut back, 4 bases at V and 6 bases at J, with 19 bases in the middle. This CDR3 has 16 amino acids. CDR1 is MNHEY, CDR2 SVGEGT, per germline. CDR3 DNA sequence: TGTGCCAGCAGTTCCGGAGGGTACCCGGGGGGTCAGCCCCAGCATTTT. Translated: CASSSGGYPGGQPQHF.

This clone was observed a single time. Here the CDR3 DNA reads TGTGCCAGCAGTTTATACTACAGGGGGAAGTCCTACGAGCAGTACTTC. Translation: CASSLYYRGKSYEQYF. The V gene is TRBV28, the J gene TRBJ2-7; 8 bases map to TRBD1. The CDR3 consists of 16 residues. Per germline, CDR1 MDHEN and CDR2 SYDVKM. Unmatched junction bases numbered 6, after V lost 1 base and J lost 1 base.

V is TRBV30 and J is TRBJ1-2, with 8 nucleotides matching TRBD1. Germline CDR1 GTSNPN, CDR2 SVGIG (reference sequence). With 3 bases clipped from V and 4 bases from J, the junction kept 10 bases outside the gene matches. CDR3 length: 15 residues. The CDR3 is CAWSRTGRGPYGYTF. In DNA, the CDR3 is TGTGCCTGGAGCCGGACAGGGAGAGGGCCCTATGGCTACACCTTC.

V and J are TRBV19 and TRBJ1-5; 7 nucleotides agree with TRBD1. The V gene's germline CDR1 is LNHDA and CDR2 SQIVND (reference sequence). After removal of 8 bases from V and 3 bases from J, the junction contained 10 bases not matched to a gene. The CDR3 consists of 15 residues. CDR3 sequence (DNA): TGTGCCAGTTCCGCAGACAGGGCAAACAATCAGCCCCAGCATTTT. It specifies CASSADRANNQPQHF.

The chain joins TRBV30 to TRBJ2-5; a possible D gene is TRBD1 (6 bases). There are 13 residues in the CDR3. The V gene lost 1 base and the J gene lost 3 bases, with 9 bases spanning the gap. In germline, CDR1 is GTSNPN, CDR2 SVGIG (reference sequence). This CDR3 reads CAWSGGGKETQYF. CDR3 in DNA: TGTGCCTGGAGTGGAGGGGGAAAAGAGACCCAGTACTTC.

The chain uses TRBV7-2 and TRBJ1-5; perhaps TRBD1 as D (6 bases). The V end was cut by 1 base, the J end by 4 bases, with 20 bases between. CDR1 is SGHTA, CDR2 FQGNSA, per germline. The CDR3 is 18 residues long. The CDR3 DNA reads TGTGCCAGCAGCTTAGTGGGAACGGGGGCGGTTTCTAATCAGCCCCAGCATTTT. Encoded protein: CASSLVGTGAVSNQPQHF.

The chain carries TRBV6-2 or TRBV6-3 and TRBJ1-1; 12 nucleotides match TRBD1. V lost 6 bases to trimming and J lost 0 bases; unmatched junction nucleotides: 14. CDR1 and CDR2 (germline): MNHEY, SVGEGT. The CDR3 runs 19 residues. CDR3 protein: CASSQSSYGTGGMNTEAFF. Written as DNA, the CDR3 is TGTGCCAGCAGCCAATCGTCTTACGGGACAGGGGGCATGAACACTGAAGCTTTCTTT.

Comment on this clone: The sample holds other DNA sequences that translate to the same CDR3. The chain employs TRBV6-5 and TRBJ1-2, with 7 bases lining up with TRBD1. The CDR3 length is 14 residues. The J segment lost 0 bases and the V segment lost 2 bases, leaving 0 bases of the junction unmatched. Germline V gene sequence: CDR1 MNHEY, CDR2 SVGAGI. CDR3 sequence reads: CASSYRGPNYGYTF. The CDR3 region has the DNA TGTGCCAGCAGTTACAGGGGGCCTAACTATGGCTACACCTTC.

The rearrangement joins TRBV6-1 to TRBJ1-1, with unresolved D. Between the trimmed V and J ends, which lost 8 bases and 3 bases, there was a span of 16 bases. CDR1 is MNHNS and CDR2 is SASEGT in the germline V gene. This CDR3 region has 14 residues. The CDR3 DNA is TGTGCCAGCGATGATGGCCTGCTAGACACTGAAGCTTTCTTT. It is translated as CASDDGLLDTEAFF.

A single count supports this clone. The V call is TRBV7-9, the J call TRBJ2-2; 7 nucleotides line up with TRBD1. V shed 1 base and J 5 bases; nucleotides not matched to a gene: 4. The CDR3 is 15 residues long. Germline V gene lookup returns CDR1 SEHNR and CDR2 FQNEAQ (reference sequence). CDR3 nucleotides: TGTGCCAGCAGCTTAGAACAGGGGTGGACCGGGGAGCTGTTTTTT. Translated: CASSLEQGWTGELFF.

The V gene is TRBV27, the J gene TRBJ1-6; TRBD1 agrees at 10 bases. The V gene's germline CDR1 is MNHEY and CDR2 SMNVEV (reference sequence). The CDR3 is 15 residues long. With 1 base clipped from V and 9 bases from J, the junction kept 3 bases outside the gene matches. This CDR3 reads CASSLLDRGSSPLHF. Here the CDR3 DNA reads TGTGCCAGCAGTTTATTGGACAGGGGGAGTTCACCCCTCCACTTT.

The chain combines TRBV15 with TRBJ1-2; perhaps TRBD1 as D (5 bases). With 2 bases removed from V and 5 bases from J, the gap between germline ends came to 21 bases. Germline lookup yields CDR1 LNHNV and CDR2 YYDKDF (reference sequence). The CDR3 is 17 residues long. CDR3 bases: TGTGCCACCAGCAGACCACCTCGGTCAGGGTTTAAGTATGGCTACACCTTC. It encodes CATSRPPRSGFKYGYTF. The whole variable domain, remainder taken from reference TRBV15 and TRBJ1-2, is DAMVIQNPRYQVTQFGKPVTLSCSQTLNHNVMYWYQQKSSQAPKLLFHYYDKDFNNEADTPDNFQSRRPNTSFCFLDIRSPGLGDTAMYLCATSRPPRSGFKYGYTFGSGTRLTVV.